Listed here are 24 T cell receptor beta chains from one sample, sequenced in a study of blood T cells in healthy people across ages. Using a J-beta primer mix together with a sample-barcoded 5' primer, a second PCR was run for about 6 to 12 cycles. TCRdb re-analysed the 5' RACE reads in MiXCR, keeping a single row per CDR3 protein. The top ten clones hold 7% to 9% of a sample with around 1,700,000 distinct CDR3 sequences, roughly 27% of them seen once. Sequenced: blood. The source of these receptors is a woman younger than 45 in good health.

The table lists this clonotype with many counts. The DNA for the CDR3 is TGTGCCAGCAGCTTGGGACAGGACTACGAGCAGTACTTC. Translation: CASSLGQDYEQYF. The chain recombines TRBV7-9 with TRBJ2-7; 8 bases line up with TRBD1. This CDR3 contains 13 residues. J lost 3 bases, V lost 3 bases, and 1 base had no gene match. Germline lookup yields CDR1 SEHNR and CDR2 FQNEAQ (reference sequence).

The chain has TRBV5-1 and TRBJ2-6; D not resolved. The CDR3 has 16 residues. Germline CDR1 and CDR2: SGHRS and YFSETQ. Trimming stripped 0 bases from V and 6 bases from J, with 13 bases between. For the CDR3, the DNA is TGCGCCAGCAGCTTGGCCCCGTTACCTGCGGCCAACGTCCTGACTTTC. It translates to CASSLAPLPAANVLTF.

The chain recombines TRBV7-9 with TRBJ1-2, with 8 bases lining up with TRBD1. This CDR3 has 17 residues. Germline CDR1 and CDR2: SEHNR and FQNEAQ (reference sequence). V lost 0 bases and J lost 10; bases outside the gene matches: 16. The chain's CDR3 is CASSLAPGQVFGDDYTF. CDR3 DNA sequence: TGTGCCAGCAGCTTAGCGCCGGGACAGGTATTTGGCGATGACTACACCTTC.

This clonotype occurred a few times. The chain couples TRBV28 to TRBJ1-2; TRBD1 might be the D (5 bases). CDR3 size: 13 residues. Trimming took 3 bases from V and 8 from J, leaving 13 bases between them. Looked up from germline, CDR1 is MDHEN and CDR2 is SYDVKM. In DNA form, the CDR3 reads TGTGCCAGCAGTTTGGGGCAGACACGCGGCTACACCTTC. Its translation is CASSLGQTRGYTF.

The genes are TRBV27 and TRBJ2-5, with 10 bases matching TRBD1. The germline V gene has CDR1 MNHEY and CDR2 SMNVEV (reference sequence). The CDR3 length is 14 residues. V was pared by 6 bases and J by 5 bases, with 6 bases of the junction left unmatched. The chain's CDR3 is CASRMTGGSETQYF. CDR3 in DNA: TGTGCCAGCAGGATGACAGGGGGCTCGGAGACCCAGTACTTC.

The rearrangement links TRBV6-2 or TRBV6-3 to TRBJ2-1, with D perhaps matching TRBD2 (6 bases). Germline V lookup: CDR1 MNHEY, CDR2 SVGEGT. V lost 7 bases to trimming and J lost 3 bases, with 10 bases between them. The CDR3 sequence is 13 residues long. The CDR3 is CASTSTSYNEQFF. DNA of the CDR3: TGTGCCAGCACCTCGACTAGCTACAATGAGCAGTTCTTC.

As for this clonotype: Given the absence of the conserved phenylalanine or tryptophan at the CDR3 end, a read error is likely. The CDR3 DNA reads as TGTGCCACCAGTGATTGGTGGGACTCTGGGGCCAACGTCCTGACTTGC. The encoded protein is CATSDWWDSGANVLTC. The chain employs TRBV24-1 and TRBJ2-6; D not resolved. Germline V CDR1 and CDR2: KGHDR, SFDVKD. The CDR3 runs 16 residues. The V and J ends lost 2 bases and 0 bases respectively, with 7 bases between them.

J is TRBJ2-4 and V is TRBV3-1; 9 bases line up with TRBD2. The CDR3 is made up of 13 amino acids. Germline loops: CDR1 LGHDT, CDR2 YNNKEL (reference sequence). The V and J ends lost 6 bases and 6 bases, in that order; junction bases with no gene match: 3. CDR3 sequence reads: CASRLAGSNIQYF. The CDR3 DNA reads TGTGCCAGCAGACTAGCGGGTTCAAACATTCAGTACTTC.

The chain recombines TRBV24-1 with TRBJ2-1; 12 bases map to TRBD2. CDR1 and CDR2 from the germline V gene are KGHDR and SFDVKD. This CDR3 has 15 residues. V shed 6 bases, J shed 7 bases, and the junction held 6 bases outside the gene matches. The CDR3: CATSMTSGSRNEQFF. DNA of the CDR3: TGTGCCACCAGTATGACTAGCGGGAGTAGGAATGAGCAGTTCTTC.

This clonotype was counted only a few times. The rearrangement joins TRBV3-1 to TRBJ2-3; D tentatively fits TRBD1 or TRBD2 (5 bases each). This CDR3 spans 15 amino acids. V lost 2 bases to trimming and J lost 0 bases, with 9 bases between them. The germline V gene has CDR1 LGHDT and CDR2 YNNKEL (reference sequence). CDR3 residues: CASSQFGGSTDTQYF. In DNA, the CDR3 is TGTGCCAGCAGCCAATTTGGGGGAAGCACAGATACGCAGTATTTT.

The chain carries TRBV7-4 and TRBJ1-4; no clear D gene. Looked up from germline, CDR1 is SGHVT and CDR2 is SQSDAQ. Trimming left V 5 bases short and J 8 bases short, with 15 bases between. CDR3 size: 14 residues. The DNA of the CDR3 is TGTGCCAGCAGCCCCGTCGAAGGCGGGGAAAAACTGTTTTTT. Protein sequence: CASSPVEGGEKLFF.

In this sample, this clonotype turned up a few times. An end of the junction does not agree with germline; a read error may underlie this. V gene TRBV12-3 or TRBV12-4 combines with J gene TRBJ2-7; TRBD2 might be the D (6 bases). The CDR3 is 14 residues long. CDR3 loop: CARSSLASAYEQYF. The CDR3 DNA is TGTGCCAGAAGTTCCCTAGCGTCGGCCTACGAGCAGTACTTC.

J is TRBJ2-7 and V is TRBV20-1, with D possibly TRBD2 on 7 matching bases. The germline gives CDR1 DFQATT, CDR2 SNEGSKA (reference sequence). This CDR3 is 13 amino acids long. With 6 bases removed from V and 7 bases from J, the gap between germline ends came to 19 bases. The CDR3 DNA is TGCAGTGCAGGGGGGGGTGCCATGGATGAGCAGTACTTC. It translates to CSAGGGAMDEQYF.

This clonotype was seen many times. The chain couples TRBV20-1 to TRBJ1-2; D not resolved. CDR1 is DFQATT, CDR2 SNEGSKA, per germline (reference sequence). This CDR3 comprises 14 residues. Trimming removed 0 bases at V and 1 base at J, with 9 bases between. Here the CDR3 reads CSARDSRSNYGYTF. The CDR3 DNA sequence: TGCAGTGCTAGAGACTCGAGGAGTAACTATGGCTACACCTTC.

Turning to this clonotype: A read error is possible here, since a much larger clone lies one base away. The chain links TRBV20-1 to TRBJ2-7, with 9 bases identical to TRBD2. Germline CDR1 is DFQATT and CDR2 is SNEGSKA (reference sequence). The CDR3 has 17 residues. CDR3 in amino acids: CGARGGASGVRTYEQYF. In DNA, the CDR3 is TGCGGTGCTAGAGGGGGGGCTAGCGGGGTAAGAACCTACGAGCAGTACTTC.

The J gene is TRBJ2-7, the V gene TRBV5-1; 9 bases align to TRBD1. Trimming cost V 4 bases and J 3 bases; bases outside gene matches: 8. The CDR3 sequence is 15 residues long. Germline V gene data show CDR1 as SGHRS and CDR2 as YFSETQ. The CDR3 DNA is TGCGCCAGCAGCAAGCTGGGACAGGGAGACTACGAGCAGTACTTC. As protein: CASSKLGQGDYEQYF.

This clonotype has a count of ten or more. The gene calls are TRBV30 and TRBJ2-7, with D possibly TRBD2 on 5 matching bases. V dropped 2 bases and J dropped 6 bases, with 8 bases sitting between them. Per the germline V gene, CDR1 is GTSNPN and CDR2 is SVGIG (reference sequence). The CDR3 is made up of 11 amino acids. CDR3 loop: CAWSFAGEQYF. CDR3 DNA sequence: TGTGCCTGGAGTTTCGCGGGCGAGCAGTACTTC.

This sequence joins TRBV9 and TRBJ2-3; D gene uncertain. The germline V and J ends were trimmed by 2 bases and 4 bases, with 5 bases remaining between them. Looked up from germline, CDR1 is SGDLS and CDR2 is YYNGEE. CDR3 size: 12 residues. The CDR3 coding sequence is TGTGCCAGCAGCGTTGGCTCAGATACGCAGTATTTT. Protein sequence: CASSVGSDTQYF.

This clonotype occurred a few times. The chain carries TRBV29-1 and TRBJ2-2; D remains ambiguous. The V end was cut by 4 bases, the J end by 1 base, with 10 bases between. The CDR3 runs to 14 residues. Germline assignment: CDR1 SQVTM and CDR2 ANQGSEA. CDR3 sequence: CSVVPRKNTGELFF. DNA of the CDR3: TGCAGCGTTGTCCCCAGAAAGAACACCGGGGAGCTGTTTTTT.

The DNA of the CDR3 is TGTGCCAGCAGTGAAGAGGGCTCCACCTACTACACAGATACGCAGTATTTT. Protein product: CASSEEGSTYYTDTQYF. The chain couples TRBV2 to TRBJ2-3, with no clear D. The CDR3 extends over 17 amino acids. The V end lost 1 base, the J end lost 2 bases, and 16 bases lay between the germline ends. The germline gives CDR1 SNHLY, CDR2 FYNNEI.

V is TRBV20-1 and J is TRBJ1-6; D is unclear. The CDR3 covers 11 residues. CDR1 is DFQATT, CDR2 SNEGSKA, per germline (reference sequence). Deletions cut 2 bases from V and 10 bases from J, with 6 bases between. CDR3 in amino acids: CSARYGSPLHF. In DNA, the CDR3 is TGCAGTGCTAGATATGGGTCACCCCTCCACTTT.

Comment on this clonotype: One base away lies a much larger clone, so this may be a sequencing read error. The chain's CDR3 is CSVEGDDYETQFF. CDR3 coding DNA: TGCAGCGTTGAAGGAGACGACTACGAGACCCAGTTCTTC. The chain recombines TRBV29-1 with TRBJ2-1, with a weak D call TRBD2 (5 bases). The CDR3 has 13 amino acids. The V and J ends lost 1 base and 13 bases respectively, with 17 bases between them. Germline-derived CDR1 and CDR2 are SQVTM and ANQGSEA.

With regard to this clonotype: One junction end disagrees with the germline gene, perhaps due to a read error. The chain uses TRBV12-3 or TRBV12-4 and TRBJ2-6; D is undetermined. The CDR3 runs to 15 residues. The DNA for the CDR3 is TGTGCCAGCAGTCTGACCGCCTCTGAGGCCAACGTCCTGACTTTC. It is translated as CASSLTASEANVLTF.

In regard to this clonotype: With a much larger clone just one base away, this may be a read error. This sequence joins TRBV12-3 or TRBV12-4 and TRBJ2-1; no reliable D call. The CDR3 covers 13 residues. Trimming pared 3 bases from V and 10 bases from J, leaving 13 bases between. The CDR3 sequence: CASSFKGTDEQFF. DNA of the CDR3: TGTGCCAGCAGTTTTAAGGGTACCGACGAGCAGTTCTTC.